This TCR beta chain was sequenced in a study of shared clonotypes between healthy human individuals. Repertoires were generated with immunoSEQ multiplex PCR, while TCRdb's copy carries only in-frame clones and drops some. Here the sample spans some 980,000 clones, 76% being singletons. The sample holds one count of this clone. This CDR3 comprises 12 residues. V lost 5 bases and J 2 bases, leaving 8 bases between the germline ends. Germline V CDR1 and CDR2: SGHRS, YFSETQ. The gene calls are TRBV5-1 and TRBJ2-7; D uncertain. Sequencing was performed on memory CD4+ T cells sorted from blood. Subset noted: CD45RA-negative fraction. This TCR derives from a man aged 18 to 35 in good health. CDR3 nucleotides: TGCGCCAGCAGACAGACAACCTACGAGCAGTACTTC. Amino acid sequence: CASRQTTYEQYF.